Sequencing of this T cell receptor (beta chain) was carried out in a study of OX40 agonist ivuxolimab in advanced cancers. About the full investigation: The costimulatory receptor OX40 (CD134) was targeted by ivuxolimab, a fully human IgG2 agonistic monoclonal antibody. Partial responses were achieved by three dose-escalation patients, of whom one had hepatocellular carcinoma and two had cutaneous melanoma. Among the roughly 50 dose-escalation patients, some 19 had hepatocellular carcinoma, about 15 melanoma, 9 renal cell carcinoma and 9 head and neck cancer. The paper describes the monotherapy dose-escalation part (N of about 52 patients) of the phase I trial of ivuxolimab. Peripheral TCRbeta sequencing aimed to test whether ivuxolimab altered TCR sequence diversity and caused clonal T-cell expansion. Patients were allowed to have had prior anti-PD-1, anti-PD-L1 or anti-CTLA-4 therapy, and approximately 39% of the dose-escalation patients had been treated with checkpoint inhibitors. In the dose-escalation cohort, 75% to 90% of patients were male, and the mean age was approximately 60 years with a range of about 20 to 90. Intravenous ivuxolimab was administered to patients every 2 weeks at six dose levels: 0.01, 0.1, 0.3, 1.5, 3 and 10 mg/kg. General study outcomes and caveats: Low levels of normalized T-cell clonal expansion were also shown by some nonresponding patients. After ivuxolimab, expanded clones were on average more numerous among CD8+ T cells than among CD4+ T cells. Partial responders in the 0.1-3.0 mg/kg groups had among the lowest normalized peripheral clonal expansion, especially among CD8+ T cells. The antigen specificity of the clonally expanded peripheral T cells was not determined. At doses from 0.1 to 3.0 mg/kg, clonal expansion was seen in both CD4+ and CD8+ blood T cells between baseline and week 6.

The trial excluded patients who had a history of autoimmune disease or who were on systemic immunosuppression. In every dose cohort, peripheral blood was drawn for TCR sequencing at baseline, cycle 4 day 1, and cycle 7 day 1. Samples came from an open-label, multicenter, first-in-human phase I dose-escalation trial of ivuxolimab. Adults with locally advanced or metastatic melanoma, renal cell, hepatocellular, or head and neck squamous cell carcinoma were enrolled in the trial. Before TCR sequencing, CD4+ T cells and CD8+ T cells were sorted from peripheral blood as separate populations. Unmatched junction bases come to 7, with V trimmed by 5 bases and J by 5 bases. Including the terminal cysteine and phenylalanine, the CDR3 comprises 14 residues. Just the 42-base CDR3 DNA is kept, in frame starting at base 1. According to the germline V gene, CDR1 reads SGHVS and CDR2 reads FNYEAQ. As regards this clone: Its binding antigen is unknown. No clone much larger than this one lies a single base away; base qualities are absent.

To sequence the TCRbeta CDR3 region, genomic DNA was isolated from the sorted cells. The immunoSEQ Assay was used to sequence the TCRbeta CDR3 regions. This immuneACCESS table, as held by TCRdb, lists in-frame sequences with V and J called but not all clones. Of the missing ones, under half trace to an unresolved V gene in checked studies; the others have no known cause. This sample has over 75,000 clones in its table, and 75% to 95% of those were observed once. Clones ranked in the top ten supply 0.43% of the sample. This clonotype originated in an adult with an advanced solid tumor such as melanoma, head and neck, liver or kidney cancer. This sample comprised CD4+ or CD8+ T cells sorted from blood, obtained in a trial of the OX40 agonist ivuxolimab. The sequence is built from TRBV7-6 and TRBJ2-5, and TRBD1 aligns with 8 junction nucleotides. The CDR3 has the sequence CASSPWTGMETQYF. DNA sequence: TGTGCCAGCAGCCCCTGGACAGGGATGGAGACCCAGTACTTC.